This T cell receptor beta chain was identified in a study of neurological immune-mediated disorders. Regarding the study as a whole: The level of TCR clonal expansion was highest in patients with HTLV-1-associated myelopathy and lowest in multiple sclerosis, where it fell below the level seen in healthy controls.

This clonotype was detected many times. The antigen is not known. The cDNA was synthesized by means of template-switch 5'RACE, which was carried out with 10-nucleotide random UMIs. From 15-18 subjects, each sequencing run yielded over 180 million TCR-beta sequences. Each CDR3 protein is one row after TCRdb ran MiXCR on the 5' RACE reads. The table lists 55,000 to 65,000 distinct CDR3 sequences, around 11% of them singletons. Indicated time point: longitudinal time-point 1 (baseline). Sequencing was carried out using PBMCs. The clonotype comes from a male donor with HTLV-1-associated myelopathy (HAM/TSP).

The CDR3 sequence is CASSDMGRGGTDTQYF. DNA of the CDR3: TGTGCCAGCAGTGACATGGGTCGGGGGGGCACAGATACGCAGTATTTT. The rearrangement uses TRBV28 and TRBJ2-3, with 7 bases that match TRBD2. Germline CDR1 and CDR2: MDHEN and SYDVKM. The CDR3 length is 16 residues. The V and J ends lost 5 bases and 1 base, in that order; junction bases with no gene match: 9.